The next 30 T cell receptor beta chains were all read from a single sample in a study of technical replicates of blood from a handful of donors. This table comes from immunoSEQ multiplex PCR, and its TCRdb copy is limited to in-frame clones, with some not included. The table includes more than 50,000 clones, approximately 87% detected once. The material sequenced was PBMCs. These receptors were obtained from a human donor in good health. Some clones in this sample may be carry-over from other donors' samples.

The chain joins TRBV30 to TRBJ1-1, with D maybe TRBD1 (5 bases). The germline V gene encodes CDR1 GTSNPN and CDR2 SVGIG (reference sequence). CDR3 length: 13 amino acids. Trimming cost V 0 bases and J 3 bases, with 8 bases left between them. CDR3 amino acids: CAWSVGGDTEAFF. The CDR3, as DNA: TGTGCCTGGAGTGTGGGGGGGGACACTGAAGCTTTCTTT.

The chain combines TRBV5-6 with TRBJ2-7; the match to TRBD1 covers 9 bases. There are 13 residues in the CDR3. After removal of 4 bases from V and 4 bases from J, the junction contained 3 bases not matched to a gene. CDR1 SGHDT and CDR2 YYEEEE come from the germline V gene. CDR3 DNA: TGTGCCAGCAGCCTGGACAGGGGTTACGAGCAGTACTTC. This codes for CASSLDRGYEQYF.

The CDR3 region has the DNA TGTGCCAGCAGCCCGGACAGGACCCTGGTGGATGAGCAGTTCTTC. It encodes CASSPDRTLVDEQFF. The genes are TRBV7-3 and TRBJ2-1, with 7 bases identical to TRBD1. The CDR3 contains 15 residues. Germline V gene data show CDR1 as SGHTA and CDR2 as FQGTGA. Germline trimming cut 5 bases from V and 8 bases from J; bases unmatched to any gene: 12. Complete variable domain (other parts from reference TRBV7-3 and TRBJ2-1): GAGVSQTPSNKVTEKGKYVELRCDPISGHTALYWYRQSLGQGPEFLIYFQGTGAADDSGLPNDRFFAVRPEGSVSTLKIQRTERGDSAVYLCASSPDRTLVDEQFFGPGTRLTVL.

The chain combines TRBV13 with TRBJ2-2; D is possibly TRBD1 (5 bases). Germline CDR1 is PRHDT and CDR2 is FYEKMQ (reference sequence). The CDR3 length is 17 residues. The V end lost 2 bases, the J end lost 4 bases, and 17 bases lay between the germline ends. CDR3 region: CASSLSGFGHTTGELFF. CDR3 DNA: TGTGCCAGCAGCTTATCAGGGTTTGGTCACACCACCGGGGAGCTGTTTTTT.

In DNA form, the CDR3 reads TGTGCCAGCAAGGGGACTAGCGAGGCCCAGTACTTC. It encodes CASKGTSEAQYF. This rearrangement joins TRBV6-1 to TRBJ2-5; 10 bases fit TRBD2. This CDR3 is built from 12 residues. CDR1 MNHNS and CDR2 SASEGT come from the germline V gene. Trimming cost V 7 bases and J 9 bases; bases outside gene matches: 5.

The V and J genes are TRBV21-1 and TRBJ2-3; the table's D call TRBD2 went unverified against the DNA. TRBV21-1 is termed a pseudogene. The CDR3 is 19 amino acids. The CDR3 DNA sequence: TGTGCCAGCACCACGCCGAAAAGAGCGGGGGGGCCTAAAACAGATACGCAGTATTTT. Protein product: CASTTPKRAGGPKTDTQYF.

The rearrangement links TRBV7-2 to TRBJ1-2; 11 bases match TRBD1. From germline, CDR1 is SGHTA and CDR2 FQGNSA. This CDR3 is built from 16 residues. The J segment lost 7 bases and the V segment lost 5 bases, leaving 12 bases of the junction unmatched. The CDR3 is CASSGSIGDRGTGYTF. CDR3 nucleotides: TGTGCCAGCAGCGGATCAATAGGGGACAGGGGGACTGGCTACACCTTC.

The chain employs TRBV7-8 and TRBJ1-1; D ambiguous. CDR1 is SGHVS, CDR2 FQNEAQ, per germline. V lost 3 bases and J 1 base, leaving 6 bases between the germline ends. The CDR3 is 13 residues long. CDR3 nucleotides: TGTGCCAGCAGCTTTGGGAGGAACACTGAAGCTTTCTTT. This translates into CASSFGRNTEAFF.

V gene TRBV11-1 combines with J gene TRBJ2-1, with 7 bases fitting TRBD2. Germline V CDR1 and CDR2: SGHAT, FQDESV (reference sequence). The CDR3 has 18 amino acids. J lost 4 bases, V lost 1 base, and 13 bases had no gene match. CDR3 residues: CASSLDGAVSSGYNEQFF. The CDR3 region has the DNA TGTGCCAGCAGCTTAGATGGGGCTGTCTCTAGCGGTTACAATGAGCAGTTCTTC.

CDR3 residues: CASSPRAETQYF. CDR3 in DNA: TGTGCCAGCAGCCCCAGGGCAGAGACCCAGTACTTC. The J gene is TRBJ2-5, the V gene TRBV11-2; maybe TRBD1 (5 bases). The ends were cut back, 5 bases at V and 4 bases at J, with 8 bases in the middle. The CDR3 runs to 12 residues. Germline values: CDR1 SGHAT, CDR2 FQNNGV.

Notes on this clone: Compared with germline, one end of the junction differs, possibly owing to a read error. This chain uses TRBV4-3 with TRBJ1-2; possible D gene TRBD1, 5 bases. The germline CDR1 and CDR2 sequences are LGHNA and YSLEER. CDR3 length: 16 amino acids. In DNA, the CDR3 is TGCGCCAGCAGCCACGCTACAGGACCTACTAACTATGGCTACACCTTT. Translating gives CASSHATGPTNYGYTF.

The chain couples TRBV14 to TRBJ2-7, with a tentative D call TRBD2 (6 bases). The CDR3 length is 15 residues. Per germline, CDR1 SGHDN and CDR2 FVKESK. Trimming took off 1 base at V and 7 bases at J, with 17 bases between the two ends. The CDR3 is CASSQVASDPEEQYF. The CDR3 nucleotides read TGTGCCAGCAGCCAAGTGGCTAGCGACCCGGAGGAGCAGTACTTC.

This chain connects TRBV11-1 to TRBJ1-1; D might be TRBD1 (6 bases). In germline, CDR1 is SGHAT, CDR2 FQDESV (reference sequence). The CDR3 loop spans 14 amino acids. Trimming cost V 3 bases and J 4 bases, with 12 bases left between them. The DNA for the CDR3 is TGTGCCAGCAGCTTTGCCGGGACAATCACTGAAGCTTTCTTT. Protein product: CASSFAGTITEAFF.

The V and J genes are TRBV7-9 and TRBJ2-2; 8 nucleotides match TRBD2. The CDR3 has 19 amino acids. The junction had 20 bases not matched to a gene; V was cut back by 5 bases and J by 6 bases. CDR1 SEHNR and CDR2 FQNEAQ come from the germline V gene (reference sequence). The DNA of the CDR3 is TGTGCCAGCAGCCCGGGGGGGGAGGACTATACACGAACATCCGGGGAGCTGTTTTTT. This gives the protein CASSPGGEDYTRTSGELFF.

This chain links TRBV9 with TRBJ1-5; tentatively, D is TRBD1 (5 bases). Looked up from germline, CDR1 is SGDLS and CDR2 is YYNGEE. Trimming removed 1 base from V and 8 bases from J, with 10 bases in between. The CDR3 totals 13 residues. CDR3 amino acids: CASSVTGGKPQHF. The CDR3 bases are TGTGCCAGCAGCGTAACAGGCGGGAAGCCCCAGCATTTT. Based on the CDR3 plus reference TRBV9 and TRBJ1-5, the full variable domain is DSGVTQTPKHLITATGQRVTLRCSPRSGDLSVYWYQQSLDQGLQFLIQYYNGEERAKGNILERFSAQQFPDLHSELNLSSLELGDSALYFCASSVTGGKPQHFGDGTRLSIL.

The chain couples TRBV5-5 to TRBJ1-5; D call uncertain. V was shortened by 0 bases and J by 5 bases, with 3 bases between the two germline ends. The CDR3 extends over 12 amino acids. In germline, CDR1 is SGHKS, CDR2 YYEKEE (reference sequence). The CDR3 loop is CASSLEHQPQHF. The CDR3 DNA sequence: TGTGCCAGCAGCTTGGAGCATCAGCCCCAGCATTTT.

The J gene is TRBJ2-7, the V gene TRBV14; 7 bases are shared with TRBD2. This CDR3 is built from 15 residues. Trimming took 4 bases from V and 6 from J; bases not matched to a gene: 12. Germline CDR1 and CDR2: SGHDN and FVKESK. Here the CDR3 DNA reads TGTGCCAGCAGCCCCCCGGGGGGAACCCCCTCCGAGCAGTACTTC. Its protein product is CASSPPGGTPSEQYF.

The V gene is TRBV2, the J gene TRBJ2-7, with 7 bases that match TRBD1. The CDR3 is made up of 12 amino acids. Trimming cost V 8 bases and J 2 bases; bases outside gene matches: 3. CDR1 SNHLY and CDR2 FYNNEI come from the germline V gene. The CDR3 here is CASGQVPYEQYF. The CDR3 DNA reads as TGTGCCAGCGGACAGGTGCCCTACGAGCAGTACTTC.

The CDR3 loop is CASSRATPYEQYF. DNA for the CDR3: TGTGCCAGCAGTCGTGCAACACCCTACGAGCAGTACTTC. The genes are TRBV6-5 and TRBJ2-7; no firm D call. The germline V and J ends were trimmed by 5 bases and 2 bases, with 10 bases remaining between them. CDR3 length: 13 residues. CDR1 and CDR2 from the germline V gene are MNHEY and SVGAGI.

The J gene is TRBJ1-1, the V gene TRBV19, with D perhaps TRBD1 (6 bases). The germline CDR1 and CDR2 sequences are LNHDA and SQIVND (reference sequence). This CDR3 contains 13 residues. Deletions cut 5 bases from V and 6 bases from J, with 13 bases between. Here the CDR3 reads CASSFRTASEAFF. CDR3 coding DNA: TGTGCCAGTAGTTTTCGGACAGCTTCTGAAGCTTTCTTT.

The chain recombines TRBV28 with TRBJ2-1; possibly TRBD1 for D (6 bases). CDR1 and CDR2 (germline): MDHEN, SYDVKM. Trimming cost V 3 bases and J 7 bases, with 16 bases left between them. This CDR3 has 15 residues. CDR3 nucleotide sequence: TGTGCCAGCAGTTTGGAAGGGGGAGCGTGGAATGAGCAGTTCTTC. Protein: CASSLEGGAWNEQFF.

This rearrangement joins TRBV27 to TRBJ2-5; possibly TRBD1 for D (6 bases). The germline V gene has CDR1 MNHEY and CDR2 SMNVEV (reference sequence). CDR3 length: 15 residues. Trimming shortened V by 2 bases and J by 9 bases, and 19 bases separated the two germline ends. CDR3 loop: CASSLPGTKLQAQYF. As DNA, the CDR3 is TGTGCCAGCAGTTTACCGGGGACAAAGTTGCAGGCCCAGTACTTC.

This clone was counted once. The chain couples TRBV7-3 to TRBJ1-2; weak D call: TRBD1 (6 bases). V was trimmed by 3 bases and J by 5 bases, leaving 13 bases between them. Germline V gene data show CDR1 as SGHTA and CDR2 as FQGTGA. The CDR3 covers 14 residues. CDR3 protein: CASSLLGGEYGYTF. CDR3 nucleotides: TGTGCCAGCAGCTTGTTAGGGGGGGAATATGGCTACACCTTC.

The CDR3 reads CASSIGVEQFF. CDR3 nucleotide sequence: TGTGCCAGTAGTATAGGTGTAGAGCAGTTCTTC. The rearrangement uses TRBV19 and TRBJ2-1; the D is unclear. The germline CDR1 and CDR2 sequences are LNHDA and SQIVND (reference sequence). This CDR3 has 11 residues. V gave up 1 base and J gave up 10 bases, with 5 bases separating them.

The chain joins TRBV4-1 to TRBJ2-1; 7 bases match TRBD2. Germline V gene lookup returns CDR1 MGHRA and CDR2 YSYEKL. With V trimmed by 4 bases and J by 5 bases, 5 bases remained unmatched. The CDR3 loop spans 14 amino acids. CDR3 loop: CASSPWAGDNEQFF. The CDR3 DNA sequence: TGCGCCAGCAGCCCGTGGGCGGGGGACAATGAGCAGTTCTTC.

The chain has TRBV6-4 and TRBJ2-3; D might be TRBD2 (6 bases). The V end lost 3 bases, the J end lost 5 bases, and 12 bases lay between the germline ends. Germline V lookup: CDR1 MRHNA, CDR2 SNTAGT. The CDR3 spans 14 residues. The CDR3 region has the DNA TGTGCCAGCAGTGAGGCGGTGGGGGGAGATACGCAGTATTTT. It codes for CASSEAVGGDTQYF.

The rearrangement joins TRBV6-6 to TRBJ1-4, with D unresolved. The V and J ends lost 7 bases and 7 bases respectively, with 22 bases between them. The V gene's germline CDR1 is MNHNY and CDR2 SVGAGI (reference sequence). This CDR3 contains 16 residues. The CDR3 loop reads CASTLRGSPGSEKLFF. The CDR3 coding sequence is TGTGCCAGCACCCTCCGGGGTAGCCCGGGGAGTGAAAAACTGTTTTTT.

CDR3 sequence reads: CASSKEVNTEAFF. CDR3 coding DNA: TGTGCCAGCAGCAAGGAGGTGAACACTGAAGCTTTCTTT. The rearrangement links TRBV11-1 to TRBJ1-1; D is undetermined. V was clipped by 5 bases and J by 0 bases, with 7 bases between them. The CDR3 has 13 residues. CDR1 SGHAT and CDR2 FQDESV come from the germline V gene (reference sequence). Full variable domain (remainder filled in from reference TRBV11-1 and TRBJ1-1): EAEVAQSPRYKITEKSQAVAFWCDPISGHATLYWYRQILGQGPELLVQFQDESVVDDSQLPKDRFSAERLKGVDSTLKIQPAELGDSAMYLCASSKEVNTEAFFGQGTRLTVV.

This clone was picked up one time. CDR3 DNA sequence: TGTGCCAGCAGTTTGGTCAGGGGCGTCAACACCGGGGAGCTGTTTTTT. It encodes CASSLVRGVNTGELFF. The V gene is TRBV6-5, the J gene TRBJ2-2; tentatively, D is TRBD1 (6 bases). CDR1 MNHEY and CDR2 SVGAGI come from the germline V gene. This CDR3 has 16 amino acids. Trimming removed 4 bases at V and 2 bases at J, with 14 bases between.

In DNA form, the CDR3 reads TGTGCCAGCAGTCGAGGCGTCAGCGGGGGTAAGGAGACCCAGTACTTC. Translated: CASSRGVSGGKETQYF. The gene calls are TRBV14 and TRBJ2-5; 8 bases agree with TRBD2. V shed 6 bases, J shed 5 bases, and the junction held 14 bases outside the gene matches. The length of the CDR3 is 16 residues. Germline values: CDR1 SGHDN, CDR2 FVKESK.